This T cell receptor beta chain originates from a study of blood T cells in healthy people across ages. Broader study findings: Donors of long life had a larger count of naive CD4+ cells and greater diversity than aged donors.

A sample-barcoded 5' primer and a J-beta primer mix were used in a second PCR of about 7 to 11 cycles. Each CDR3 protein gets one entry after TCRdb re-called the 5' RACE reads with MiXCR. The table shows some 1 million distinct CDR3 sequences, with 45% occurring only once. In the case of this clonotype: Its antigen is undetermined.

The donors, healthy Caucasians from Russia, were aged about 6 to 90. At least 5 micrograms of total RNA were extracted per sample. The V end lost 3 bases, the J end lost 0 bases, and 12 bases lay between the germline ends. The CDR3 covers 17 residues. Germline lookup yields CDR1 LNHDA and CDR2 SQIVND (reference sequence). This clonotype was sampled from a woman aged 55-69 years in good health. Specimen: blood. The rearrangement uses TRBV19 and TRBJ2-6, with D uncertain. DNA of the CDR3: TGTGCCAGTAGTATGGTTTCTGCTAGCTCTGGGGCCAACGTCCTGACTTTC. Translating gives CASSMVSASSGANVLTF.